Listed below are T cell receptor beta chains from one sample, sequenced in a study of T cells after yellow fever vaccination. TCRdb re-called the 5' RACE reads with MiXCR, one entry per CDR3 protein. The data contain 600,000 to 750,000 distinct CDR3 sequences, around an eighth of them singletons. The sequences come from PBMCs, collected on the day of the yellow fever booster vaccination. These receptors all stem from a young man who received the YFV17D yellow fever vaccine. The CDR3 runs from the conserved cysteine through the conserved F or W. The D gene is left open where the match is weak. Size values are once, few and many counts, or a class for expanded clones, and some rows have none.

d_call j_call v_call clone_size cdr3_aa cdr3_nt
. TRBJ2-5 TRBV13 . CASSFRIGDRGETQYF TGTGCCAGCAGCTTTCGGATAGGGGATCGTGGGGAGACCCAGTACTTC
. TRBJ1-4 TRBV5-1 few CASSSQGDREKLFF TGCGCCAGCAGCTCCCAAGGGGATCGGGAAAAACTGTTTTTT
. TRBJ2-3 TRBV19 few CASSFQSTDTQYF TGTGCCAGTAGTTTTCAGAGCACAGATACGCAGTATTTT
. TRBJ1-1 TRBV28 few CASKRAVTEAFF TGTGCCAGCAAAAGGGCTGTCACTGAAGCTTTCTTT
TRBD2 TRBJ2-3 TRBV11-2 . CASSLIGGRVGSTDTQYF TGTGCCAGCAGCTTAATAGGCGGGAGGGTTGGGAGCACAGATACGCAGTATTTT
TRBD2 TRBJ2-2 TRBV20-1 . CSAGTSGRGRELFF TGCAGTGCTGGAACTAGCGGGAGAGGCCGGGAGCTGTTTTTT
TRBD2 TRBJ2-3 TRBV7-2 . CASSLYLGRGTDTQYF TGTGCCAGCAGCTTATATCTCGGGAGGGGCACAGATACGCAGTATTTT
. TRBJ2-1 TRBV20-1 few CSASLLYNEQFF TGCAGTGCTAGTCTCCTATACAATGAGCAGTTCTTC
. TRBJ2-7 TRBV14 few CASSQAGSLSYEQYF TGTGCCAGCAGCCAAGCGGGGTCCCTCTCCTACGAGCAGTACTTC
TRBD2 TRBJ2-1 TRBV28 . CASSLSTSGRALSNEQFF TGTGCCAGCAGTTTATCGACTAGCGGGAGGGCCCTAAGTAATGAGCAGTTCTTC
TRBD2 TRBJ2-7 TRBV10-3 . CAIESREGSSEQYF TGTGCCATCGAATCGAGGGAGGGATCGAGTGAGCAGTACTTC
TRBD2 TRBJ2-1 TRBV3-1 . CASSQDGLALSYNEQFF TGTGCCAGCAGCCAAGACGGACTAGCCCTCTCCTACAATGAGCAGTTCTTC
TRBD2 TRBJ2-3 TRBV20-1 few CSARGGSSGDTQYF TGCAGTGCCCGCGGGGGTAGCAGCGGGGATACGCAGTATTTT
TRBD2 TRBJ2-5 TRBV5-5 few CASSSPGLAGVGETQYF TGTGCCAGCAGCTCACCTGGACTAGCGGGAGTGGGGGAGACCCAGTACTTC
. TRBJ1-4 TRBV18 . CASSRSRSEKLFF TGTGCCAGCTCACGATCGAGGTCCGAAAAACTGTTTTTT
. TRBJ2-7 TRBV29-1 . CSVMDSYEQYF TGCAGCGTTATGGATTCTTACGAGCAGTACTTC
. TRBJ2-1 TRBV6-1 few CASSPSGHYNEQFF TGTGCCAGCAGCCCGAGCGGGCATTACAATGAGCAGTTCTTC